This T cell receptor beta chain was sequenced during a study of CD8 T cells in ankylosing spondylitis. Molecular-barcoded quantitative 5'-RACE produced these TCR beta libraries. TCRdb re-analysed the 5' RACE reads in MiXCR, keeping a single row per CDR3 protein. The table lists roughly 130,000 distinct CDR3 sequences, approximately 6.8% of them singletons, with 9% to 15% in the top ten. With V trimmed by 8 bases and J by 3 bases, 11 bases remained unmatched. The CDR3 is 15 amino acids. Looked up from germline, CDR1 is SGHTA and CDR2 is FQGNSA. The study, taken as a whole, reports: Prior literature has documented some motif variants in synovial fluid and blood from reactive arthritis. CD8+ cells made up the disease-linked clones, which were relatively rare in peripheral blood. Disease-linked clones reportedly showed significant enrichment in matched ankylosing spondylitis synovial fluid.

There are many counts of this clonotype. Its matching antigen is unknown. This chain connects TRBV7-2 to TRBJ2-7, with TRBD2 matching 9 bases. The source of this sequence is a male donor with ankylosing spondylitis or in good health (not recorded which). Sequenced material: blood, either unsorted or a sorted T cell fraction (not recorded which). The CDR3 nucleotides are TGTGCCAGCTCATCCTATAGCGGGAGTAGCTACGAGCAGTACTTC. This gives the protein CASSSYSGSSYEQYF.